This entry features one TCR beta chain sequence. Its antigen is still unknown. A read error may be the cause here, since a much bigger clone is one base away. The final CDR3 position lacks the conserved phenylalanine or tryptophan, pointing to a likely read error. This sample is part of a study of CD8+CD57+ T cells in acquired aplastic anemia. Findings of the study overall: The CD8+ Simpson's diversity of patients and controls was not significantly different.

This CDR3 has 14 amino acids. The J segment lost 4 bases and the V segment lost 4 bases, leaving 5 bases of the junction unmatched. Per the germline V gene, CDR1 is SGHRS and CDR2 is YFSETQ. For CDR3 and TCR beta VDJ profiling, genomic DNA was the template used. MiXCR, applied by TCRdb to the reads, yields one record per CDR3 protein. The sample records some 150,000 distinct CDR3 sequences, less than 45% being singletons. The receptor was derived from a human donor in good health, serving as a control. Sequenced sample: sorted CD4+, CD8+, or CD8+CD57+ T cells (not recorded which) from PBMCs. This chain uses TRBV5-1 with TRBJ2-1, with 7 bases lining up with TRBD2. CDR3 protein: CASSLAGEYNEQFL. CDR3 DNA: TGCGCCAGCAGCCTGGCGGGGGAATACAATGAGCAGTTCCTC.